This TCR beta chain was recovered during a study of T cell responses to AZD1222 COVID-19 vaccine. Findings and limits, study-wide: Following two doses of AZD1222, Spike-specific TCR breadth and depth rose.

As for this clone: The target antigen is unknown.

V lost 4 bases and J 1 base, leaving 17 bases between the germline ends. CDR3 size: 17 residues. Germline-derived CDR1 and CDR2 are SGHNT and YENEEA. The assay was immunoSEQ multiplex PCR, and TCRdb's table has in-frame clones only and misses some. The sample lists fewer than 250,000 clones; 90% to 95% were seen once. This sequence joins TRBV11-3 and TRBJ2-1, with D perhaps matching TRBD1 (6 bases). The input for sequencing was peripheral blood, taken on day 0 of MenACWY control vaccination. The sequence came from an adult in good health. CDR3 in DNA: TGTGCCAGCAGCTCCGTAGGGGGACCGGTATCCTACAATGAGCAGTTCTTC. Amino acids: CASSSVGGPVSYNEQFF.